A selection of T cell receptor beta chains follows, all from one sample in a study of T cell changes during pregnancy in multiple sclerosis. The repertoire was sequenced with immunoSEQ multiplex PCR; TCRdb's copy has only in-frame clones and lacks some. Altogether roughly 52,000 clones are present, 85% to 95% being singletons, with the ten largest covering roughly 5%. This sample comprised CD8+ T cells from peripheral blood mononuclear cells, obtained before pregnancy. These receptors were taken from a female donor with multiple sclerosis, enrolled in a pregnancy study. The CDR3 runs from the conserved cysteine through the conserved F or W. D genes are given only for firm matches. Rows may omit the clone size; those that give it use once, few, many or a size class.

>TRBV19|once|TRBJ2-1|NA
CASKGSVNEQFF
TGTGCCAGTAAGGGGTCGGTCAATGAGCAGTTCTTC
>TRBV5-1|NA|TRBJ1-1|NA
CASSLQEENTEAFF
TGCGCCAGCAGCCTGCAGGAGGAGAACACTGAAGCTTTCTTT
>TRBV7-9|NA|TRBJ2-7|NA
CASSLGRDEQYF
TGTGCCAGCAGCTTAGGCAGGGATGAGCAGTACTTC
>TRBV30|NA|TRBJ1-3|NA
CAWSVGHHSGNTIYF
TGTGCCTGGAGTGTCGGACACCACTCTGGAAACACCATATATTTT
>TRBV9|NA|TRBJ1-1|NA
CASSSRDWDTEAFF
TGTGCCAGCAGCTCCCGGGACTGGGACACTGAAGCTTTCTTT
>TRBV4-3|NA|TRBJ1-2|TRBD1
CASSQERQGGGYTF
TGCGCCAGCAGCCAAGAAAGGCAGGGGGGTGGCTACACCTTC
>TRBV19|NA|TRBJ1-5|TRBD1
CASSMSDRGNQPQHF
TGTGCCAGTAGTATGTCCGACAGGGGCAATCAGCCCCAGCATTTT
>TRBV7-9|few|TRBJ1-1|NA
CASREGGMNTEAFF
TGTGCCAGCAGGGAAGGGGGAATGAACACTGAAGCTTTCTTT
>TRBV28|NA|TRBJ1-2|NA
CASSLLARYGHTF
TGTGCCAGCAGTTTATTGGCCCGTTATGGCCACACCTTC
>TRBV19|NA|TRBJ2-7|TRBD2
CASSSRTRNEQYF
TGTGCCAGTAGTAGCCGGACTAGGAACGAGCAGTACTTC
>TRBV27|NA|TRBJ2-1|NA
CASSLFPSGSDEQFF
TGTGCCAGCAGTTTATTTCCTAGTGGGTCTGATGAGCAGTTCTTC
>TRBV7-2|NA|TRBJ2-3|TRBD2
CASSSLVSRGADTQYF
TGTGCCAGCAGCTCCCTCGTGAGTCGGGGGGCAGATACGCAGTATTTT